The 14 T cell receptor beta chains below were found in one sample sequenced in a study of cytomegalovirus exposure and HLA in healthy donors (dated 2017 in TCRdb). Receptor amplification or capture employed the immunoSEQ multiplex PCR assay. The multiplex PCR relied on a mix of 60 forward primers for TCR Vbeta segments and 13 reverse primers for TCR Jbeta segments. TCRdb retrieved this table from immuneACCESS and kept in-frame rearrangements only. Not all clones are present; in checked studies, unresolved V genes account for under half, and no reason is known for the remainder. For this sample the table gives roughly 100,000 clones, of which 50% to 65% were detected only once. The top ten hold 3% to 4.5% of the sample. The specimen was PBMCs. The receptor source for this set is a man aged 25 to 45 in good health and CMV-seropositive.

This clone was counted between two and nine times. V and J are TRBV7-6 and TRBJ1-1; D is possibly TRBD1 (5 bases). Germline CDR1 SGHVS, CDR2 FNYEAQ. Trimming shortened V by 5 bases and J by 1 base, and 11 bases separated the two germline ends. The length of the CDR3 is 14 residues. The CDR3 spells CASSPGHSNTEAFF. The CDR3, as DNA: TGTGCCAGCAGCCCTGGACACTCGAACACTGAAGCTTTCTTT.

The chain employs TRBV5-1 and TRBJ2-3, with D perhaps TRBD2 (6 bases). V gave up 4 bases and J gave up 5 bases, with 17 bases separating them. Germline V lookup: CDR1 SGHRS, CDR2 YFSETQ. The length of the CDR3 is 15 residues. The DNA of the CDR3 is TGCGCCAGCAGCCCGGGAGCGGGTGCGGGAGATACGCAGTATTTT. This codes for CASSPGAGAGDTQYF.

The chain combines TRBV29-1 with TRBJ2-1; the match to TRBD2 covers 7 bases. With 4 bases clipped from V and 4 bases from J, the junction kept 10 bases outside the gene matches. The germline gives CDR1 SQVTM, CDR2 ANQGSEA. This CDR3 comprises 15 residues. The CDR3 bases are TGCAGCGTTGGGGGAGGCGGGGGTGTTTACAATGAGCAGTTCTTC. Protein sequence: CSVGGGGGVYNEQFF.

The chain is built from TRBV4-1 and TRBJ2-5; 12 bases align to TRBD2. The trim removed 2 bases at V and 3 bases at J, leaving 10 bases unmatched. Germline CDR1 is MGHRA and CDR2 is YSYEKL. CDR3 length: 18 residues. In DNA, the CDR3 is TGCGCCAGCAGCCAACCGACTAGCGGGGGAGGGAAAAAAGAGACCCAGTACTTC. It codes for CASSQPTSGGGKKETQYF.

The chain joins TRBV7-3 to TRBJ2-3; 9 bases fit TRBD2. With V trimmed by 5 bases and J by 1 base, 4 bases remained unmatched. Germline CDR1 SGHTA, CDR2 FQGTGA. The CDR3 is 15 amino acids. In DNA form, the CDR3 reads TGTGCCAGCAGCCCTGGGACTAGCCGCACAGATACGCAGTATTTT. Amino acids: CASSPGTSRTDTQYF.

The table lists this clone with a few counts. The chain links TRBV6-5 to TRBJ1-5; tentatively, D is TRBD1 (6 bases). Between the trimmed V and J ends, which lost 6 bases and 7 bases, there was a span of 16 bases. The CDR3 runs 14 residues. Germline-derived CDR1 and CDR2 are MNHEY and SVGAGI. CDR3 DNA: TGTGCCAGCAGCCGCCTACAGGGCGGGCAGCCCCAGCATTTT. This encodes CASSRLQGGQPQHF.

This chain links TRBV10-1 with TRBJ1-1; D gene unclear. V was pared by 4 bases and J by 12 bases, with 18 bases between. CDR1 and CDR2 (germline): WNHNN, SYGVQD (reference sequence). This CDR3 has 13 residues. The chain's CDR3 is CASSGVERLRTFF. CDR3 coding DNA: TGCGCCAGCAGTGGGGTGGAACGGCTCAGGACTTTCTTT.

This CDR3 is CASSLTAPRNTEAFF. The CDR3 region has the DNA TGTGCCAGCAGCTTAACTGCCCCAAGGAACACTGAAGCTTTCTTT. V gene TRBV7-9 combines with J gene TRBJ1-1; D is unresolved. This CDR3 is built from 15 residues. V lost 2 bases and J lost 1, with 11 bases in between. The germline CDR1 and CDR2 sequences are SEHNR and FQNEAQ (reference sequence).

V is TRBV6-1 and J is TRBJ2-7; D is possibly TRBD1 (5 bases). Germline values: CDR1 MNHNS, CDR2 SASEGT. Trimming removed 7 bases from V and 2 bases from J, with 15 bases in between. There are 14 residues in the CDR3. For the CDR3, the DNA is TGTGCCAGCACCCCCCGGCTAGGGGCCTACGAGCAGTACTTC. Protein sequence: CASTPRLGAYEQYF.

This clone was detected only once. The chain recombines TRBV5-6 with TRBJ2-3; 10 nucleotides match TRBD2. Trimming cost V 3 bases and J 6 bases; bases outside gene matches: 4. Germline CDR1 and CDR2: SGHDT and YYEEEE. The CDR3 covers 14 residues. The CDR3 loop is CASSSSGGFDTQYF. CDR3 nucleotides: TGTGCCAGCAGCTCTAGCGGGGGATTTGATACGCAGTATTTT.

The chain has TRBV27 and TRBJ2-7; D is unclear. CDR1 and CDR2 (germline): MNHEY, SMNVEV (reference sequence). Trimming removed 9 bases at V and 2 bases at J, with 17 bases between. This CDR3 comprises 14 residues. CDR3 nucleotide sequence: TGTGCCAGTCGTTGGAGCACGGCACCCTACGAGCAGTACTTC. As protein: CASRWSTAPYEQYF.

This chain links TRBV7-8 with TRBJ2-3; D uncertain. With 1 base removed from V and 4 bases from J, the gap between germline ends came to 6 bases. The CDR3 is 13 amino acids. Germline CDR1 and CDR2: SGHVS and FQNEAQ. The DNA for the CDR3 is TGTGCCAGCAGCTTAGTAGAAGCAGATACGCAGTATTTT. Protein: CASSLVEADTQYF.

This clone occurred once. A junction end diverges from the germline sequence, so it may reflect a read error. The chain carries TRBV7-9 and TRBJ1-2, with TRBD1 identical over 9 bases. CDR1 and CDR2 (germline): SEHNR, FQNEAQ (reference sequence). The CDR3 has 18 amino acids. The DNA for the CDR3 is TGTTCCAGCAGTTCAATAAGGGACAGGGTTGGGGTTGGAAATGGCTACACCTTC. It yields the protein CSSSSIRDRVGVGNGYTF.

The CDR3 sequence: CASSYSRARQPYGYTF. For the CDR3, the DNA is TGTGCCAGCAGTTACTCCCGTGCCAGACAACCCTATGGCTACACCTTC. This chain uses TRBV6-7 with TRBJ1-2; D gene ambiguous. TRBV6-7 falls under the ORF class, with uncertain function. V lost 0 bases to trimming and J lost 4 bases, with 15 bases between them. This CDR3 contains 16 residues.